This TCR beta chain was sequenced for a study of shared clonotypes between healthy human individuals. TCRdb keeps only in-frame clones here, not all; method: immunoSEQ multiplex PCR. This table holds hundreds of thousands of clones, around three quarters found once. Germline CDR1 is SGHRS and CDR2 is YFSETQ. V trimming: 4 bases; J trimming: 1 base; junction bases outside the gene matches: 8. CDR3 length equals 16 residues. The sequence was collected from a woman in her twenties or thirties in good health. Sample: memory CD4+ T cells sorted from blood. Noted subset: CD45RA-negative fraction. The genes are TRBV5-1 and TRBJ2-3; 8 bases match TRBD1. The DNA for the CDR3 is TGCGCCAGCAGCCCCACAACAGGGGGTGGCACAGATACGCAGTATTTT. This gives the protein CASSPTTGGGTDTQYF.